A single sample is the source of the 22 T cell receptor beta chains below, sequenced in a study of shared T cell receptors in the human thymus. Data came from immunoSEQ multiplex PCR; TCRdb stores just in-frame clones and leaves some out. The table lists hundreds of thousands of clones, around 87% of them singletons. The same data also contributed to another study, on human thymus T cells.

The sample comprised thymocytes. The receptors were sampled from a boy younger than two with a congenital heart defect.

The chain recombines TRBV7-2 with TRBJ2-4; TRBD2 might be the D (6 bases). Trimming shortened V by 4 bases and J by 0 bases, and 13 bases separated the two germline ends. Per germline, CDR1 SGHTA and CDR2 FQGNSA. This CDR3 comprises 16 residues. CDR3 coding DNA: TGTGCCAGCAGCTCCCCCCGGGGGTTAGCCAAAAACATTCAGTACTTC. This codes for CASSSPRGLAKNIQYF.

The chain uses TRBV4-3 and TRBJ2-7, with 7 bases fitting TRBD2. V lost 4 bases to trimming and J lost 6 bases; unmatched junction nucleotides: 15. This CDR3 has 16 residues. CDR1 is LGHNA and CDR2 is YSLEER in the germline V gene. The chain's CDR3 is CASSLTEAGTTGEQYF. Written as DNA, the CDR3 is TGCGCCAGCAGCCTCACAGAAGCGGGAACTACTGGCGAGCAGTACTTC.

V gene TRBV29-1 combines with J gene TRBJ2-7; 7 bases agree with TRBD2. CDR1 and CDR2 (germline): SQVTM, ANQGSEA. The CDR3 is made up of 18 amino acids. V lost 8 bases to trimming and J lost 3 bases; unmatched junction nucleotides: 25. CDR3 nucleotide sequence: TGCAGCCCTGAGGGTTCTTCGCGGGAGTTTTTCGTGGGCTACGAGCAGTACTTC. It yields the protein CSPEGSSREFFVGYEQYF.

The chain uses TRBV11-2 and TRBJ1-1; TRBD1 agrees at 7 bases. The CDR3 totals 14 residues. Germline CDR1 and CDR2: SGHAT and FQNNGV. V shed 5 bases, J shed 1 base, and the junction held 4 bases outside the gene matches. The CDR3 here is CASSGGTANTEAFF. CDR3 nucleotides: TGTGCCAGCAGCGGGGGGACAGCGAACACTGAAGCTTTCTTT.

As regards this clone: A read error may produce the germline difference seen at one junction end. The V call is TRBV28, the J call TRBJ2-7; TRBD2 agrees at 8 bases. Germline-derived CDR1 and CDR2 are MDHEN and SYDVKM. The CDR3 runs to 12 residues. This CDR3 is CAGSFSGTRLTF. In DNA, the CDR3 is TGTGCCGGCAGTTTCTCCGGGACTAGGCTTACCTTC.

Remarks on this clone: A read error may account for a junction end that differs from germline. The genes are TRBV27 and TRBJ1-2; 8 positions agree with TRBD1. Germline V gene lookup returns CDR1 MNHEY and CDR2 SMNVEV (reference sequence). The length of the CDR3 is 15 residues. CDR3: CASSYGQGSNHGYTF. The DNA for the CDR3 is TGTGCCAGCAGTTACGGACAGGGTTCTAACCATGGCTACACCTTC.

J is TRBJ2-7 and V is TRBV19; unclear D gene. V dropped 2 bases and J dropped 2 bases, with 10 bases sitting between them. The CDR3 has 14 amino acids. From germline, CDR1 is LNHDA and CDR2 SQIVND (reference sequence). DNA of the CDR3: TGTGCCAGTAGTATATACGACAAACCCTACGAGCAGTACTTC. It translates to CASSIYDKPYEQYF.

The V and J genes are TRBV7-8 and TRBJ2-5; 7 nucleotides agree with TRBD1. This CDR3 comprises 16 residues. The V segment lost 2 bases and the J segment 2 bases; nucleotides outside the gene matches: 8. Germline CDR1 and CDR2: SGHVS and FQNEAQ. The CDR3 sequence: CASSLPGQHIQETQYF. The CDR3 DNA reads as TGTGCCAGCAGCTTACCGGGACAGCACATACAAGAGACCCAGTACTTC.

The V gene is TRBV11-2, the J gene TRBJ2-3, with 9 positions matching TRBD2. Trimming at V came to 1 base and at J to 3 bases, leaving 5 bases not matched to a gene. The germline V gene encodes CDR1 SGHAT and CDR2 FQNNGV. The CDR3 covers 16 residues. CDR3 coding DNA: TGTGCCAGCAGCTTAGGCACTAGCGGGCTAACAGATACGCAGTATTTT. It specifies CASSLGTSGLTDTQYF.

This clone was observed a single time. The genes are TRBV30 and TRBJ2-7; 16 bases match TRBD2. V lost 5 bases, J lost 1 base, and 8 bases stayed unmatched. CDR1 is GTSNPN, CDR2 SVGIG, per germline (reference sequence). This CDR3 has 17 amino acids. In DNA form, the CDR3 reads TGTGCCTGGGGACCCGGGACTAGCGGGAGGGCTTCCTACGAGCAGTACTTC. This gives the protein CAWGPGTSGRASYEQYF.

This rearrangement joins TRBV5-3 to TRBJ1-2, with 8 bases lining up with TRBD1. TRBV5-3 carries the ORF label, with uncertain function. The CDR3 extends over 17 amino acids. V was clipped by 3 bases and J by 6 bases; unmatched bases: 16. The CDR3 protein is CARSCSGTGLWGDGYTF. CDR3 nucleotide sequence: TGTGCCAGAAGCTGCTCCGGGACAGGCCTCTGGGGAGATGGCTACACCTTC.

V is TRBV4-1 and J is TRBJ1-4, with D perhaps matching TRBD1 (5 bases). The CDR3 runs to 14 residues. Germline V gives CDR1 MGHRA, CDR2 YSYEKL. Trimming removed 5 bases at V and 5 bases at J, with 12 bases between. CDR3 sequence reads: CASSDPRGNEKLFF. CDR3 nucleotides: TGCGCCAGCAGCGACCCCCGGGGGAATGAAAAACTGTTTTTT.

V and J are TRBV2 and TRBJ1-1; 8 nucleotides agree with TRBD1. Germline loops: CDR1 SNHLY, CDR2 FYNNEI. V trimming: 6 bases; J trimming: 7 bases; junction bases outside the gene matches: 13. This CDR3 is 15 amino acids long. The CDR3 DNA reads TGTGCCAGCAGCGGCAGGGGGCGCCTGTTAATTGAAGCTTTCTTT. It yields the protein CASSGRGRLLIEAFF.

J is TRBJ2-1 and V is TRBV29-1; a weak D match, TRBD2 (7 bases). V was shortened by 5 bases and J by 14 bases, with 22 bases between the two germline ends. Germline CDR1 reads SQVTM; CDR2 reads ANQGSEA. The CDR3 runs 13 residues. CDR3 sequence reads: CSVLGQAKGGEFF. CDR3 coding DNA: TGCAGCGTTCTCGGCCAGGCAAAAGGGGGGGAGTTCTTC.

The rearrangement uses TRBV10-3 and TRBJ2-7; 8 nucleotides align to TRBD1. V trimming: 5 bases; J trimming: 1 base; junction bases outside the gene matches: 7. The CDR3 contains 15 residues. The germline V gene encodes CDR1 ENHRY and CDR2 SYGVKD. Here the CDR3 reads CAISLDRASSYEQYF. CDR3 nucleotide sequence: TGTGCCATCAGTTTGGACAGGGCATCTTCCTACGAGCAGTACTTC.

This clone was seen once. This chain uses TRBV4-1 with TRBJ2-1; TRBD2 matches 11 bases. The V and J ends lost 2 bases and 6 bases, in that order; junction bases with no gene match: 6. Germline-derived CDR1 and CDR2 are MGHRA and YSYEKL. This CDR3 is 16 amino acids long. CDR3 amino acids: CASSQILAGGPNEQFF. The CDR3 region has the DNA TGCGCCAGCAGCCAAATTCTAGCGGGAGGACCCAATGAGCAGTTCTTC.

The chain combines TRBV12-5 with TRBJ1-5, with D perhaps TRBD1 (6 bases). The CDR3 runs 11 residues. The germline CDR1 and CDR2 sequences are LGHNT and FRNRAP. The CDR3 loop is CAGGGHQPQHF. CDR3 DNA sequence: TGTGCCGGTGGGGGCCATCAGCCCCAGCATTTT.

CDR3 in DNA: TGTGCCAGCAGCCCGACTAGCGGGACCTACGAGCAGTACTTC. It translates to CASSPTSGTYEQYF. V usage is TRBV28 and J usage is TRBJ2-7, with 11 bases matching TRBD2. Germline loops: CDR1 MDHEN, CDR2 SYDVKM. This CDR3 has 14 residues. J was trimmed by 2 bases and V by 6 bases; bases with no gene match: 3. Full variable domain (rest looked up from reference TRBV28 and TRBJ2-7): DVKVTQSSRYLVKRTGEKVFLECVQDMDHENMFWYRQDPGLGLRLIYFSYDVKMKEKGDIPEGYSVSREKKERFSLILESASTNQTSMYLCASSPTSGTYEQYFGPGTRLTVT.

This clone has a single count. The CDR3 spells CASSNNREGGSYEQYF. The DNA for the CDR3 is TGTGCCAGCAGCAACAACAGGGAGGGGGGGTCCTACGAGCAGTACTTC. The V and J genes are TRBV11-1 and TRBJ2-7, with a weak D call TRBD2 (7 bases). V was cut by 5 bases and J by 1 base, with 18 bases left in between. The CDR3 totals 16 residues. Germline V lookup: CDR1 SGHAT, CDR2 FQDESV (reference sequence).

The chain couples TRBV7-2 to TRBJ1-5; D perhaps matches TRBD1 (6 bases). This CDR3 has 19 amino acids. Per germline, CDR1 SGHTA and CDR2 FQGNSA. V lost 2 bases to trimming and J lost 0 bases, with 20 bases between them. For the CDR3, the DNA is TGTGCCAGCAGCTTATTGACGGTTGTGGCAGGGGATAGCAATCAGCCCCAGCATTTT. Protein: CASSLLTVVAGDSNQPQHF. The complete variable domain, with remaining parts taken from reference TRBV7-2 and TRBJ1-5, reads GAGVSQSPSNKVTEKGKDVELRCDPISGHTALYWYRQSLGQGLEFLIYFQGNSAPDKSGLPSDRFSAERTGGSVSTLTIQRTQQEDSAVYLCASSLLTVVAGDSNQPQHFGDGTRLSIL.

The chain is built from TRBV9 and TRBJ1-1; TRBD1 matches 9 bases. V trimming: 4 bases; J trimming: 6 bases; junction bases outside the gene matches: 13. The CDR3 is 16 amino acids. CDR1 is SGDLS, CDR2 YYNGEE, per germline. CDR3 in amino acids: CASSPRDTGGDSEAFF. As DNA, the CDR3 is TGTGCCAGCAGCCCCCGAGACACAGGGGGCGACTCTGAAGCTTTCTTT.

The chain recombines TRBV13 with TRBJ2-7, with D perhaps matching TRBD1 (5 bases). CDR1 and CDR2 (germline): PRHDT, FYEKMQ (reference sequence). The germline V and J ends were trimmed by 11 bases and 2 bases, with 16 bases remaining between them. The CDR3 contains 13 residues. The CDR3 DNA sequence: TGTGCCTCCGTCTCGACAGTCACCTACGAGCAGTACTTC. Translating it yields CASVSTVTYEQYF.